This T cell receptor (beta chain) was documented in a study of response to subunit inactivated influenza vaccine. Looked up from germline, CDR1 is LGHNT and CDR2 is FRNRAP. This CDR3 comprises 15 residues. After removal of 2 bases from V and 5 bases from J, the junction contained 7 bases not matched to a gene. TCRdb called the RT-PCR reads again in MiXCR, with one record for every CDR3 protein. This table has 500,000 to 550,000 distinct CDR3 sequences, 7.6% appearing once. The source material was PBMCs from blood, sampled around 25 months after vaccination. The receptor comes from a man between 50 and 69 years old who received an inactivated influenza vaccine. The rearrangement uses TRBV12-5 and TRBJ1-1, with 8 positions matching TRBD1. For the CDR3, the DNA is TGTGCTAGTGGTTTGTCGCAGGGGGCGTGGACTGAAGCTTTCTTT. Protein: CASGLSQGAWTEAFF.